The 28 T cell receptor beta chains below all came from one sample that was sequenced in a study of Ad26.COV2.S vaccination and SARS-CoV-2 variants. TCRdb's copy holds only in-frame clones and misses some; the assay was immunoSEQ multiplex PCR. The table lists roughly 500,000 clones, about 91% of them singletons. Treatment reported: roughly 19 received Ad26.COV2.S at low or high dose, single or two shots; several received placebo; per-sample allocation not given. Samples were taken on day 63 after the first vaccine or placebo injection. Source: peripheral blood, taken in a trial of Ad26.COV2.S vaccine versus placebo. The receptors here all came from a person aged 18-65 years who received the Ad26.COV2.S COVID-19 vaccine or a placebo.

J is TRBJ2-1 and V is TRBV20-1; D unclear. Germline CDR1 is DFQATT and CDR2 is SNEGSKA (reference sequence). This CDR3 has 13 amino acids. V lost 3 bases, J lost 4 bases, and 10 bases lay in between. CDR3 DNA sequence: TGCAGTGCTAGTACTCGCCCGTACAATGAGCAGTTCTTC. Its protein product is CSASTRPYNEQFF.

The V and J genes are TRBV25-1 and TRBJ2-1; 11 bases are shared with TRBD2. Germline-derived CDR1 and CDR2 are MGHDK and SYGVNS. The CDR3 is 15 residues long. V lost 2 bases to trimming and J lost 8 bases; unmatched junction nucleotides: 5. The CDR3 reads CASSEIAGGQDEQFF. The CDR3 nucleotides are TGTGCCAGCAGTGAAATAGCGGGGGGGCAAGATGAGCAGTTCTTC.

CDR3 protein: CASSELNTDTQYF. The CDR3 DNA reads as TGTGCCAGCAGTGAACTTAACACAGATACGCAGTATTTT. The chain links TRBV25-1 to TRBJ2-3, with D unresolved. The CDR3 contains 13 residues. Germline V gives CDR1 MGHDK, CDR2 SYGVNS. Deletions cut 2 bases from V and 2 bases from J, with 5 bases between.

CDR3 bases: TGCGCCAGCAGCTTGGTCCCCCGGGGGGAGCAGTACGTC. Translated: CASSLVPRGEQYV. This sequence joins TRBV5-1 and TRBJ2-7; D possibly corresponds to TRBD2 (6 bases). The ends were cut back, 0 bases at V and 7 bases at J, with 11 bases in the middle. This CDR3 spans 13 amino acids. Germline V lookup: CDR1 SGHRS, CDR2 YFSETQ.

The chain employs TRBV11-3 and TRBJ1-2; a weak D match, TRBD1 (6 bases). V gave up 0 bases and J gave up 11 bases, with 22 bases separating them. This CDR3 contains 16 residues. Germline CDR1 SGHNT, CDR2 YENEEA. CDR3 protein: CASSLDARVSSRGYTF. The CDR3 DNA is TGTGCCAGCAGCTTAGATGCCCGGGTGTCGTCAAGGGGGTACACCTTC.

This chain uses TRBV7-9 with TRBJ1-4; 9 bases map to TRBD1. The CDR3 loop spans 14 amino acids. V lost 5 bases, J lost 8 bases, and 6 bases stayed unmatched. Germline lookup yields CDR1 SEHNR and CDR2 FQNEAQ (reference sequence). The DNA of the CDR3 is TGTGCCAGCAGCCGGGACAGGGCCTGGGAAAAACTGTTTTTT. Translation: CASSRDRAWEKLFF.

This sequence joins TRBV19 and TRBJ2-1, with TRBD2 identical over 8 bases. From germline, CDR1 is LNHDA and CDR2 SQIVND (reference sequence). The CDR3 loop spans 17 amino acids. Losses at the gene ends were 1 base for V and 3 bases for J; bases not matched to a gene: 8. This CDR3 is CASSIVDGRALYNEQFF. Written as DNA, the CDR3 is TGTGCCAGTAGTATAGTAGACGGGAGGGCCCTCTACAATGAGCAGTTCTTC. Complete variable domain (other parts from reference TRBV19 and TRBJ2-1): DGGITQSPKYLFRKEGQNVTLSCEQNLNHDAMYWYRQDPGQGLRLIYYSQIVNDFQKGDIAEGYSVSREKKESFPLTVTSAQKNPTAFYLCASSIVDGRALYNEQFFGPGTRLTVL.

The gene calls are TRBV4-3 and TRBJ1-1, with TRBD1 matching 7 bases. Germline assignment: CDR1 LGHNA and CDR2 YSLEER. This CDR3 is built from 13 residues. V was clipped by 4 bases and J by 5 bases; unmatched bases: 4. The CDR3 DNA reads as TGCGCCAGCAGCCGAACAGGGGAAACTGAAGCTTTCTTT. This gives the protein CASSRTGETEAFF.

The chain employs TRBV3-1 (or the pseudogene TRBV3-2) and TRBJ1-1; D remains ambiguous. Per germline, CDR1 LGHDT and CDR2 YNNKEL (reference sequence). The V and J ends lost 4 bases and 4 bases respectively, with 10 bases between them. The CDR3 has 13 residues. CDR3 coding DNA: TGTGCCAGCAGCCGGACGGAATCCACTGAAGCTTTCTTT. This sequence encodes CASSRTESTEAFF.

The J gene is TRBJ2-1, the V gene TRBV4-3; a possible D gene is TRBD2 (6 bases). CDR3 length: 18 amino acids. Germline lookup yields CDR1 LGHNA and CDR2 YSLEER. The V gene lost 0 bases and the J gene lost 0 bases, with 15 bases spanning the gap. This CDR3 is CASSQDLGLTSSYNEQFF. In DNA form, the CDR3 reads TGCGCCAGCAGCCAAGATCTGGGACTGACATCCTCCTACAATGAGCAGTTCTTC.

The chain links TRBV19 to TRBJ1-4; D unclear. With 6 bases removed from V and 4 bases from J, the gap between germline ends came to 6 bases. CDR3 length equals 12 residues. CDR1 LNHDA and CDR2 SQIVND come from the germline V gene (reference sequence). CDR3 sequence (DNA): TGTGCCAGTAGGGGAAATAATGAAAAACTGTTTTTT. Its translation: CASRGNNEKLFF.

The chain employs TRBV5-4 and TRBJ2-1; the match to TRBD2 covers 11 bases. V dropped 1 base and J dropped 8; count of bases not matched to a gene: 5. The CDR3 length is 15 residues. Germline V gene lookup returns CDR1 SGHNT and CDR2 YYREEE (reference sequence). CDR3 nucleotides: TGTGCCAGCAGCTTGACTAGCGGGAGTAGCTATGAGCAGTTCTTC. This gives the protein CASSLTSGSSYEQFF.

In this sample, this clone turned up once. The rearrangement uses TRBV5-4 and TRBJ2-3, with D perhaps matching TRBD1 (6 bases). The CDR3 runs to 18 residues. Germline lookup yields CDR1 SGHNT and CDR2 YYREEE (reference sequence). V shed 4 bases and J shed 0 bases, with 21 bases lying between them. The CDR3 DNA is TGTGCCAGCAGCACTCACCCACTACAGGGATCAAGCACAGATACGCAGTATTTT. The encoded protein is CASSTHPLQGSSTDTQYF.

V and J are TRBV6-6 and TRBJ1-2; tentatively, D is TRBD1 (5 bases). V was pared by 2 bases and J by 8 bases, with 18 bases between. The CDR3 covers 15 residues. The germline V gene has CDR1 MNHNY and CDR2 SVGAGI (reference sequence). The DNA for the CDR3 is TGTGCCAGCAGTTACGGGAAGTTGGGGCAAGTAGGCTACACCTTC. Protein product: CASSYGKLGQVGYTF.

J is TRBJ2-1 and V is TRBV27; TRBD2 might be the D (7 bases). The V end was cut by 1 base, the J end by 3 bases, with 16 bases between. The CDR3 runs to 17 residues. Germline-derived CDR1 and CDR2 are MNHEY and SMNVEV (reference sequence). The CDR3 protein is CASSLYGARGRYNEQFF. As DNA, the CDR3 is TGTGCCAGCAGTTTATACGGGGCGCGGGGGCGCTACAATGAGCAGTTCTTC.

J is TRBJ1-2 and V is TRBV6-2 or TRBV6-3; D is unresolved. The V end was cut by 4 bases, the J end by 8 bases, with 11 bases between. The CDR3 sequence is 12 residues long. Germline lookup yields CDR1 MNHEY and CDR2 SVGEGT. CDR3 sequence reads: CASSFGVGGYTF. CDR3 in DNA: TGTGCCAGCAGTTTTGGGGTCGGGGGCTACACCTTC.

A word on this clone: A much larger clone is a single base away; this may be a read error. The chain joins TRBV7-2 to TRBJ2-2, with D unresolved. CDR3 length: 11 amino acids. The germline gives CDR1 SGHTA, CDR2 FQGNSA. V dropped 4 bases and J dropped 3 bases, with 0 bases sitting between them. CDR3 loop: CASSYTGELFF. The DNA for the CDR3 is TGTGCCAGCAGCTACACCGGGGAGCTGTTTTTT.

The gene calls are TRBV19 and TRBJ1-1; no clear D gene. V dropped 3 bases and J dropped 5 bases, with 7 bases sitting between them. The CDR3 covers 12 residues. Germline V CDR1 and CDR2: LNHDA, SQIVND (reference sequence). DNA of the CDR3: TGTGCCAGTAGTATCGGCAGAACTGAAGCTTTCTTT. Translating it yields CASSIGRTEAFF.

The genes are TRBV5-1 and TRBJ1-4, with 10 bases lining up with TRBD1. Trimming removed 0 bases from V and 8 bases from J; junction bases left unmatched: 7. This CDR3 comprises 16 residues. In germline, CDR1 is SGHRS, CDR2 YFSETQ. CDR3 DNA sequence: TGCGCCAGCAGCTTGGCCTCCGGGACAGGGGTGGAAAAACTGTTTTTT. This gives the protein CASSLASGTGVEKLFF.

This clone was recorded only once. The genes are TRBV13 and TRBJ1-3; D unresolved. CDR3 length: 13 residues. Trimming left V 5 bases short and J 11 bases short, with 16 bases between. Germline CDR1 reads PRHDT; CDR2 reads FYEKMQ (reference sequence). The CDR3 nucleotides read TGTGCCAGCAGCCCCGGAGGTCGGGGTTCCATATATTTT. Residues: CASSPGGRGSIYF. Combining the CDR3 with reference TRBV13 and TRBJ1-3 gives the whole variable domain AAGVIQSPRHLIKEKRETATLKCYPIPRHDTVYWYQQGPGQDPQFLISFYEKMQSDKGSIPDRFSAQQFSDYHSELNMSSLELGDSALYFCASSPGGRGSIYFGEGSWLTVV.

V is TRBV19 and J is TRBJ2-6; no clear D gene. The CDR3 is 20 residues long. Germline CDR1 is LNHDA and CDR2 is SQIVND (reference sequence). With 3 bases removed from V and 0 bases from J, the gap between germline ends came to 21 bases. The CDR3 reads CASSINPPWPHLSGANVLTF. CDR3 in DNA: TGTGCCAGTAGTATTAATCCCCCGTGGCCGCATCTCTCTGGGGCCAACGTCCTGACTTTC.

Notes on this clone: One end of the junction fails to match germline, which may point to a read error. The chain employs TRBV4-2 and TRBJ1-3, with TRBD1 identical over 11 bases. Germline CDR1 and CDR2: LGHNA and YNFKEQ. The CDR3 runs to 16 residues. CDR3 nucleotide sequence: TGTGCCAGCAGCCAAGACCCGGGACAGGGGGGAAACCCCATATATTTT. Encoded protein: CASSQDPGQGGNPIYF.

This chain uses TRBV10-3 with TRBJ2-7; 7 bases agree with TRBD2. Germline V gene sequence: CDR1 ENHRY, CDR2 SYGVKD. The trim removed 2 bases at V and 5 bases at J, leaving 6 bases unmatched. The CDR3 has 14 amino acids. The CDR3 DNA follows: TGTGCCATCAGTGAGGGCGGGAGCAAAAACGAGCAGTACGTC. Translation: CAISEGGSKNEQYV.

CDR3 nucleotide sequence: TGTGCCGGGGAGGAGAGCTCTGGGGCCAACGTCCTGACTTTC. As protein: CAGEESSGANVLTF. This chain connects TRBV18 to TRBJ2-6; D possibly corresponds to TRBD2 (6 bases). V was trimmed by 11 bases and J by 0 bases, leaving 11 bases between them. The CDR3 is 14 amino acids. Germline CDR1 is KGHSH and CDR2 is LQKENI.

This chain uses TRBV6-6 with TRBJ1-5; D ambiguous. This CDR3 is built from 13 residues. The V and J ends lost 4 bases and 4 bases respectively, with 8 bases between them. Germline values: CDR1 MNHNY, CDR2 SVGAGI (reference sequence). The CDR3 sequence: CASSFSGNQPQHF. CDR3 bases: TGTGCCAGCAGTTTCTCGGGGAATCAGCCCCAGCATTTT.

The chain is built from TRBV2 and TRBJ2-4; 8 nucleotides match TRBD2. The V gene's germline CDR1 is SNHLY and CDR2 FYNNEI. There are 17 residues in the CDR3. J was trimmed by 0 bases and V by 5 bases; bases with no gene match: 9. The CDR3 DNA sequence: TGTGCCAGCAGTCCAGCGGGGGCGGGGGTAGCCAAAAACATTCAGTACTTC. This gives the protein CASSPAGAGVAKNIQYF.

The chain links TRBV7-2 to TRBJ1-2; 10 nucleotides agree with TRBD1. V lost 1 base and J lost 5; bases outside the gene matches: 10. This CDR3 is 17 amino acids long. CDR1 SGHTA and CDR2 FQGNSA come from the germline V gene. The chain's CDR3 is CASSLGAGTGAPYGYTF. The CDR3 coding sequence is TGTGCCAGCAGCTTAGGGGCCGGGACAGGGGCACCTTATGGCTACACCTTC.

This clone was detected a few times. The V call is TRBV7-2, the J call TRBJ2-7; D may be TRBD2 (5 bases). The CDR3 consists of 12 residues. V was shortened by 5 bases and J by 9 bases, with 14 bases between the two germline ends. Germline V gene lookup returns CDR1 SGHTA and CDR2 FQGNSA. The CDR3 reads CASSPGLLGQYF. In DNA form, the CDR3 reads TGTGCCAGCAGCCCGGGGTTACTGGGGCAGTACTTC.